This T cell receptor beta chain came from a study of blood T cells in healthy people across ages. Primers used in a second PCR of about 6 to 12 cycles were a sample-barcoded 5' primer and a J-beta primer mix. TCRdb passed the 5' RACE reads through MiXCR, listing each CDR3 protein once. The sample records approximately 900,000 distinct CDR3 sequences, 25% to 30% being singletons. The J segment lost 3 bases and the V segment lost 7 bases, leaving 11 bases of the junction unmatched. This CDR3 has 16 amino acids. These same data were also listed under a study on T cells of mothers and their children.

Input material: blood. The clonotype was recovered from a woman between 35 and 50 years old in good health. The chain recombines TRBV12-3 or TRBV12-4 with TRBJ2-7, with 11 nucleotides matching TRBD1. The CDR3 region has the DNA TGTGCCAGCAACAACGACCGGGACAGGGGGTACTACGAGCAGTACTTC. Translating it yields CASNNDRDRGYYEQYF.